The 25 T cell receptor beta chains below come from one sample, sequenced in a study of blood T cells in healthy people across ages (dated by TCRdb to about 2015). Receptors were amplified or captured by 5' RACE. The instrument was an Illumina HiSeq 2500. A second 7 to 11 cycle PCR used a sample-barcoded 5' primer and a J-beta primer mix. TCRdb reprocessed the public reads (quality trimming at Q25 with fastp, clone calling with MiXCR) and kept in-frame beta chains. When rows share a CDR3 protein, they turn into one entry using the most common DNA and genes. This sample has over 1,300,000 distinct CDR3 sequences in its table, and roughly 60% of those were observed once. The ten largest account for 6.5% to 8.5% of the sample. Sequenced: blood. These receptors came from a man aged 18 to 30 in good health.

The chain carries TRBV12-3 or TRBV12-4 and TRBJ1-4; 7 bases align to TRBD1. This CDR3 has 14 amino acids. With V trimmed by 4 bases and J by 8 bases, 7 bases remained unmatched. The CDR3 is CASSWGQKEEKLFF. The CDR3 DNA reads as TGTGCCAGCAGTTGGGGACAGAAGGAGGAAAAACTGTTTTTT.

The chain recombines TRBV6-2 or TRBV6-3 with TRBJ1-2; a weak D match, TRBD1 (5 bases). There are 13 residues in the CDR3. Per the germline V gene, CDR1 is MNHEY and CDR2 is SVGEGT. Trimming shortened V by 7 bases and J by 4 bases, and 13 bases separated the two germline ends. CDR3 DNA sequence: TGTGCCAGCACCTCAGGGTTTCGCTATGGCTACACCTTC. This gives the protein CASTSGFRYGYTF.

V and J are TRBV6-5 and TRBJ2-1; 14 nucleotides agree with TRBD2. Per the germline V gene, CDR1 is MNHEY and CDR2 is SVGAGI. The CDR3 runs 13 residues. With 8 bases clipped from V and 7 bases from J, the junction kept 1 base outside the gene matches. CDR3 nucleotide sequence: TGTGCCAGCGGGACTAGCGGGAGTAATGAGCAGTTCTTC. Translation gives CASGTSGSNEQFF.

The CDR3 DNA is TGCAGCGCGAGGGGGCGCGGTGACGAGCAGTACTTC. Its translation: CSARGRGDEQYF. The chain links TRBV29-1 to TRBJ2-7, with 7 nucleotides matching TRBD1. V lost 7 bases to trimming and J lost 5 bases; unmatched junction nucleotides: 8. Germline V CDR1 and CDR2: SQVTM, ANQGSEA. The CDR3 loop spans 12 amino acids.

This clonotype was counted only a few times. The genes are TRBV3-1 and TRBJ2-7, with a possible D match to TRBD2 (6 bases). The CDR3 is made up of 14 amino acids. V lost 1 base and J lost 4, with 11 bases in between. Germline V gene lookup returns CDR1 LGHDT and CDR2 YNNKEL (reference sequence). The chain's CDR3 is CASSQGTTHYEQYF. CDR3 coding DNA: TGTGCCAGCAGCCAAGGGACTACCCATTACGAGCAGTACTTC.

V gene TRBV6-5 combines with J gene TRBJ2-7; no definite D call. The germline CDR1 and CDR2 sequences are MNHEY and SVGAGI. The CDR3 contains 16 residues. V gave up 4 bases and J gave up 3 bases, with 19 bases separating them. In nucleotides, the CDR3 is TGTGCCAGCAGTTCCCCGGGCCATCGCGTGGGCTACGAGCAGTACTTC. The encoded protein is CASSSPGHRVGYEQYF.

This clonotype came up a few times. The chain uses TRBV6-5 and TRBJ2-3; 9 bases are a match to TRBD1. V shed 1 base and J 4 bases; nucleotides not matched to a gene: 6. The CDR3 loop spans 16 amino acids. Germline values: CDR1 MNHEY, CDR2 SVGAGI. The CDR3 DNA sequence: TGTGCCAGCAGTTACTGGACAGGGGAGAGTGCAGATACGCAGTATTTT. Encoded protein: CASSYWTGESADTQYF.

The chain joins TRBV4-2 to TRBJ1-2; TRBD1 aligns across 9 bases. V shed 3 bases and J 8 bases; nucleotides not matched to a gene: 4. CDR1 is LGHNA and CDR2 is YNFKEQ in the germline V gene. This CDR3 has 13 residues. CDR3 nucleotide sequence: TGTGCCAGCAGCCAGGGACAGGGTGGAGGCTACACCTTC. Translating it yields CASSQGQGGGYTF.

This clonotype was counted between two and nine times. This chain uses TRBV27 with TRBJ2-7; 8 positions match TRBD2. V dropped 4 bases and J dropped 0; count of bases not matched to a gene: 5. The CDR3 loop spans 15 amino acids. The germline gives CDR1 MNHEY, CDR2 SMNVEV (reference sequence). The CDR3 DNA sequence: TGTGCCAGCAGTTCACTAGCGGTGAGCTCCTACGAGCAGTACTTC. The encoded protein is CASSSLAVSSYEQYF.

The CDR3 spells CASSHGTVHGYTF. The DNA for the CDR3 is TGTGCCAGTAGTCATGGGACAGTCCATGGCTACACCTTC. V gene TRBV12-3 or TRBV12-4 combines with J gene TRBJ1-2; 7 bases match TRBD1. J gave up 6 bases and V 9 bases, and 10 bases lay outside the gene matches. The CDR3 is made up of 13 amino acids.

The chain is built from TRBV10-3 and TRBJ2-2; weak D call: TRBD2 (5 bases). Trimming removed 0 bases at V and 7 bases at J, with 9 bases between. This CDR3 spans 14 amino acids. CDR1 and CDR2 from the germline V gene are ENHRY and SYGVKD. The CDR3 sequence is CAISESISGGELFF. The CDR3 DNA sequence: TGTGCCATCAGTGAGTCGATCAGCGGCGGGGAGCTGTTTTTT.

CDR3 residues: CASSPPGFTEAFF. CDR3 in DNA: TGTGCCAGCTCACCCCCGGGGTTCACTGAAGCTTTCTTT. The chain combines TRBV18 with TRBJ1-1, with D hard to call. This CDR3 comprises 13 residues. CDR1 and CDR2 (germline): KGHSH, LQKENI. V gave up 3 bases and J gave up 4 bases, with 9 bases separating them.

This clonotype was picked up a small number of times. The V call is TRBV6-6, the J call TRBJ1-2, with 7 nucleotides matching TRBD1. Germline V gene data show CDR1 as MNHNY and CDR2 as SVGAGI (reference sequence). J lost 8 bases, V lost 2 bases, and 5 bases had no gene match. The CDR3 runs to 13 residues. The CDR3 coding sequence is TGTGCCAGCAGTTACGGTTCAGGGGGGGGCTACACCTTC. Translated: CASSYGSGGGYTF.

The rearrangement joins TRBV12-3 or TRBV12-4 to TRBJ1-4; 10 nucleotides align to TRBD1. The CDR3 is 17 residues long. Unmatched junction bases numbered 12, after V lost 11 bases and J lost 0 bases. CDR3 DNA: TGTGCCGGCGGAGACAGGGGGCACTTCTCAACTAATGAAAAACTGTTTTTT. As protein: CAGGDRGHFSTNEKLFF.

The chain recombines TRBV20-1 with TRBJ1-5; 7 bases are a match to TRBD1. CDR1 is DFQATT, CDR2 SNEGSKA, per germline (reference sequence). After removal of 3 bases from V and 0 bases from J, the junction contained 11 bases not matched to a gene. The length of the CDR3 is 17 residues. The DNA for the CDR3 is TGCAGTGCTAGTGGTGGGGGACAGAACTATAGCAATCAGCCCCAGCATTTT. Translation gives CSASGGGQNYSNQPQHF.

The chain is built from TRBV20-1 and TRBJ2-7; 12 bases agree with TRBD2. CDR1 and CDR2 from the germline V gene are DFQATT and SNEGSKA (reference sequence). J was trimmed by 2 bases and V by 3 bases; bases with no gene match: 5. CDR3 length equals 15 residues. CDR3 nucleotides: TGCAGTGCTAGGGGTTCTAGCGGGAGGGCCTACGAGCAGTACTTC. Translated, it gives CSARGSSGRAYEQYF.

In this sample, this clonotype turned up a few times. V usage is TRBV25-1 and J usage is TRBJ2-7; 10 positions match TRBD2. Germline V gene data show CDR1 as MGHDK and CDR2 as SYGVNS. The ends lost 5 bases at V and 3 bases at J; junction bases unmatched: 4. The CDR3 covers 14 residues. In DNA, the CDR3 is TGTGCCAGCAGTAAGCGGGGGGGATTCTACGAGCAGTACTTC. Its protein is CASSKRGGFYEQYF.

A remark on this clonotype: Sequence at one end of the junction differs from germline and may be a read error. The gene calls are TRBV29-1 and TRBJ2-7; 8 bases line up with TRBD2. Germline CDR1 SQVTM, CDR2 ANQGSEA. CDR3 size: 13 residues. Written as DNA, the CDR3 is TGCAGCGTACGGACTAGCTCCGCCTACGGGCAGTACTTC. This translates into CSVRTSSAYGQYF.

A single count supports this clonotype. This chain links TRBV7-9 with TRBJ2-7, with D unresolved. Between the trimmed V and J ends, which lost 4 bases and 3 bases, there was a span of 13 bases. Germline V gives CDR1 SEHNR, CDR2 FQNEAQ (reference sequence). The CDR3 contains 14 residues. The chain's CDR3 is CASSSWEVGYEQYF. In DNA, the CDR3 is TGTGCCAGCAGCTCATGGGAAGTTGGCTACGAGCAGTACTTC.

Of note for this clonotype: A junction end diverges from the germline sequence, so it may reflect a read error. The genes are TRBV7-6 and TRBJ2-3; 11 bases are shared with TRBD2. Germline values: CDR1 SGHVS, CDR2 FNYEAQ. This CDR3 contains 15 residues. The CDR3 is CAGSALAGDADTQYF. The CDR3 nucleotides read TGTGCCGGCAGCGCACTAGCGGGAGATGCAGATACGCAGTATTTT.

This clonotype appeared once. This chain joins TRBV6-5 and TRBJ2-1, with 10 nucleotides matching TRBD2. The CDR3 covers 16 residues. The germline CDR1 and CDR2 sequences are MNHEY and SVGAGI. Trimming removed 2 bases from V and 4 bases from J; junction bases left unmatched: 5. The CDR3 DNA sequence: TGTGCCAGCAGTTACGATGGACTAGCGGTTTACAATGAGCAGTTCTTC. Translated, it gives CASSYDGLAVYNEQFF.

The rearrangement joins TRBV29-1 to TRBJ2-7; a weak D match, TRBD2 (6 bases). The V end was cut by 6 bases, the J end by 3 bases, with 18 bases between. This CDR3 spans 14 amino acids. CDR1 and CDR2 from the germline V gene are SQVTM and ANQGSEA. The DNA of the CDR3 is TGCAGCGTGACGGGACTCCTCAGCAACTACGAGCAGTACTTC. Translating gives CSVTGLLSNYEQYF.

This clonotype was counted between two and nine times. The rearrangement links TRBV20-1 to TRBJ2-3; D is uncertain. Trimming removed 3 bases at V and 4 bases at J, with 8 bases between. Germline CDR1 and CDR2: DFQATT and SNEGSKA (reference sequence). The CDR3 has 12 residues. The CDR3 DNA sequence: TGCAGTGCTAGTCTTGTCTCAGATACGCAGTATTTT. This codes for CSASLVSDTQYF.

The table lists this clonotype with a few counts. The chain joins TRBV27 to TRBJ2-2; D is undetermined. The ends were cut back, 6 bases at V and 5 bases at J, with 7 bases in the middle. Germline V gene lookup returns CDR1 MNHEY and CDR2 SMNVEV (reference sequence). The CDR3 runs 12 residues. For the CDR3, the DNA is TGTGCCAGCAGATTGACGACCGGGGAGCTGTTTTTT. This translates into CASRLTTGELFF.

The chain uses TRBV4-1 and TRBJ2-3; D gene unclear. Germline CDR1 is MGHRA and CDR2 is YSYEKL. This CDR3 is built from 13 residues. V was trimmed by 8 bases and J by 2 bases, leaving 11 bases between them. The CDR3 bases are TGCGCCAGCGCGGACCGATACACAGATACGCAGTATTTT. It encodes CASADRYTDTQYF.